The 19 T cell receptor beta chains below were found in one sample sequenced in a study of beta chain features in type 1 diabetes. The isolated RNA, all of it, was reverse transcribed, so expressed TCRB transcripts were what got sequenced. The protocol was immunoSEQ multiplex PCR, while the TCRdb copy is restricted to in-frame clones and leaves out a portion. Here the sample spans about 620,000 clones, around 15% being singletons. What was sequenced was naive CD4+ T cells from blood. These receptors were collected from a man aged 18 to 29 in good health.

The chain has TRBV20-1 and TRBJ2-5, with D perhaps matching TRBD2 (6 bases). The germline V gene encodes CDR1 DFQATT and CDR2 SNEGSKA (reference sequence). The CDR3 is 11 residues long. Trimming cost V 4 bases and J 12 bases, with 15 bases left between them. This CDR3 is CSANSPVAEYF. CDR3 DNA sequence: TGCAGTGCTAATTCTCCAGTAGCGGAGTACTTC.

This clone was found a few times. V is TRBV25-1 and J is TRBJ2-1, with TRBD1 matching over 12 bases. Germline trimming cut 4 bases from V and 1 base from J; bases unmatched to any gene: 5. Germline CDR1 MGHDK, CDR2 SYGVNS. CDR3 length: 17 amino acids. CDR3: CASSVPGQGASYNEQFF. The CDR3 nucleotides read TGTGCCAGCAGTGTTCCGGGACAGGGGGCTTCCTACAATGAGCAGTTCTTC.

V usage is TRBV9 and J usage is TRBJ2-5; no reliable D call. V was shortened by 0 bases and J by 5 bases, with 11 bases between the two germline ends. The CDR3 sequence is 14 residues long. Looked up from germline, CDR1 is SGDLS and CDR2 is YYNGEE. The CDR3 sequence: CASSVVGREETQYF. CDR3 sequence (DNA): TGTGCCAGCAGCGTAGTGGGTCGCGAGGAGACCCAGTACTTC.

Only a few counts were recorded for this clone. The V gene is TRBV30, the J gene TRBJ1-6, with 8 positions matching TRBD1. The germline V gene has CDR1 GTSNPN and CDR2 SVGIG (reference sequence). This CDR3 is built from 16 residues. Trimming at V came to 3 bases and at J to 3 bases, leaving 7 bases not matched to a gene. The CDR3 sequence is CAWRGPGGLYNSPLHF. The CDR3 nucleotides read TGTGCCTGGAGGGGCCCAGGGGGCCTCTATAATTCACCCCTCCACTTT.

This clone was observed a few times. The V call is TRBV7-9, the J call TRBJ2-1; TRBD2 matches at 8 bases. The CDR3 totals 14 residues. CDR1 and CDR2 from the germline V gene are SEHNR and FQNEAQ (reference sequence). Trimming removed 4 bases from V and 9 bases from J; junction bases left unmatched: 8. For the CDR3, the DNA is TGTGCCAGCAGCTACGGACTAGCTACCCTTGAGCAGTTCTTC. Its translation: CASSYGLATLEQFF.

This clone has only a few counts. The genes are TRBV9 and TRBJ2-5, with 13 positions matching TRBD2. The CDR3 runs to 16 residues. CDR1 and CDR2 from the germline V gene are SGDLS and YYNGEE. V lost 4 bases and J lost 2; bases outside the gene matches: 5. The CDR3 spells CASSPGLAGRQETQYF. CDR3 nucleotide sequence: TGTGCCAGCAGCCCGGGACTAGCGGGGAGACAAGAGACCCAGTACTTC.

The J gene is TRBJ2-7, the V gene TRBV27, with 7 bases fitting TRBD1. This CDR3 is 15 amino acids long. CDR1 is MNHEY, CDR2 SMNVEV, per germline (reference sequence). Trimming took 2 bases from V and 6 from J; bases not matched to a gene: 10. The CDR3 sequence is CASSLGTVGLSEQYF. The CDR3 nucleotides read TGTGCCAGCAGTTTAGGGACAGTGGGGCTTTCCGAGCAGTACTTC.

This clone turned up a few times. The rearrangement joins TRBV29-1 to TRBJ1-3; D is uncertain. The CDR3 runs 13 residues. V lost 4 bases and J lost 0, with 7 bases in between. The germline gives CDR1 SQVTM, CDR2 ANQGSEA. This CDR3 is CSVGQNSGNTIYF. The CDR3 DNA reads TGCAGCGTTGGGCAAAACTCTGGAAACACCATATATTTT.

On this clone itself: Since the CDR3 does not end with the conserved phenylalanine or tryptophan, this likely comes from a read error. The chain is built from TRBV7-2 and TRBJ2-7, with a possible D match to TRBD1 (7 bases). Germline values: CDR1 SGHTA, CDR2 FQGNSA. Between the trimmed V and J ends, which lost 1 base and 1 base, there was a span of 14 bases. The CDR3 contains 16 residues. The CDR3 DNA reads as TGTGCCAGCAGCTTAGTCTCAGGGGGGATATCCTACGAGCAGTACCTC. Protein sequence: CASSLVSGGISYEQYL.

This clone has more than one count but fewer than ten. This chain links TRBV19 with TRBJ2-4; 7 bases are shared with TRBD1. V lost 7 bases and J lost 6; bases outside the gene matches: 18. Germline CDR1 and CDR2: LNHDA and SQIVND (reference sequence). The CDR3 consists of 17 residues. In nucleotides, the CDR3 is TGTGCCAGTAACCGACGGACACAGGGGCAAAGGGGAAACATTCAGTACTTC. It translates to CASNRRTQGQRGNIQYF.

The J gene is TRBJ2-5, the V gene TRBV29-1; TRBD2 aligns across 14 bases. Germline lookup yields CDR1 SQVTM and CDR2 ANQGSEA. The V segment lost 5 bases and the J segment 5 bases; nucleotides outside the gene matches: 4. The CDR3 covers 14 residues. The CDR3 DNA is TGCAGCGTTAGGACTAGCGGGGGGCGGGAGACCCAGTACTTC. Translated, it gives CSVRTSGGRETQYF.

DNA of the CDR3: TGTGCCAGCAGCTTAGGGCAGGGCTACAATGAGCAGTTCTTC. Translating it yields CASSLGQGYNEQFF. The rearrangement uses TRBV7-9 and TRBJ2-1; D perhaps matches TRBD1 (5 bases). Deletions cut 1 base from V and 3 bases from J, with 7 bases between. CDR1 and CDR2 (germline): SEHNR, FQNEAQ (reference sequence). The CDR3 has 14 amino acids. Together with reference TRBV7-9 and TRBJ2-1, the CDR3 gives the full variable domain: DTGVSQNPRHKITKRGQNVTFRCDPISEHNRLYWYRQTLGQGPEFLTYFQNEAQLEKSRLLSDRFSAERPKGSFSTLEIQRTEQGDSAMYLCASSLGQGYNEQFFGPGTRLTVL.

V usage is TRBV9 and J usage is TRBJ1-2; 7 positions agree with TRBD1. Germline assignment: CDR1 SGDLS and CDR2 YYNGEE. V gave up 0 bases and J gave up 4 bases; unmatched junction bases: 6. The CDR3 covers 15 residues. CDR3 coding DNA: TGTGCCAGCAGCGTAGTAGGGGGCGCGGGCTATGGCTACACCTTC. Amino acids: CASSVVGGAGYGYTF.

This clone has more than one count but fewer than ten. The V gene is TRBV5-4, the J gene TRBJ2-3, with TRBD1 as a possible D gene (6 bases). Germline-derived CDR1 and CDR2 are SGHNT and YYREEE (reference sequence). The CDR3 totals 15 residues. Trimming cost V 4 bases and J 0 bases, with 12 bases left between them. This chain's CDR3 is CASSHKGTSTDTQYF. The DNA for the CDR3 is TGTGCCAGCAGCCATAAGGGGACAAGCACAGATACGCAGTATTTT. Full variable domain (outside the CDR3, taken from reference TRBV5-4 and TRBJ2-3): ETGVTQSPTHLIKTRGQQVTLRCSSQSGHNTVSWYQQALGQGPQFIFQYYREEENGRGNFPPRFSGLQFPNYSSELNVNALELDDSALYLCASSHKGTSTDTQYFGPGTRLTVL.

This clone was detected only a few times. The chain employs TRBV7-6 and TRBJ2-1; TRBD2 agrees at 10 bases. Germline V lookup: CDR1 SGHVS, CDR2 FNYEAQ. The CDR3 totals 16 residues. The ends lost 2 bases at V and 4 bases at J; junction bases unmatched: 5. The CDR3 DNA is TGTGCCAGCAGCTTACAGGCTAGCGGGGGATACAATGAGCAGTTCTTC. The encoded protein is CASSLQASGGYNEQFF.

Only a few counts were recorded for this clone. CDR3 sequence (DNA): TGTGCCTGGAACGGGGGGGCCATAAATTCACCCCTCCACTTT. This gives the protein CAWNGGAINSPLHF. The chain combines TRBV30 with TRBJ1-6; possible D gene TRBD1, 6 bases. Germline CDR1 is GTSNPN and CDR2 is SVGIG (reference sequence). The V end lost 4 bases, the J end lost 7 bases, and 14 bases lay between the germline ends. The CDR3 runs 14 residues.

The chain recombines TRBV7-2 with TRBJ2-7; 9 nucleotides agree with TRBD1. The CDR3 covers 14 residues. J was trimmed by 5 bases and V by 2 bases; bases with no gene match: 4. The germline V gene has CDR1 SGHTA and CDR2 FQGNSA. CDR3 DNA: TGTGCCAGCAGCTTACGACAGGGGGTCGACGAGCAGTACTTC. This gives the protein CASSLRQGVDEQYF.

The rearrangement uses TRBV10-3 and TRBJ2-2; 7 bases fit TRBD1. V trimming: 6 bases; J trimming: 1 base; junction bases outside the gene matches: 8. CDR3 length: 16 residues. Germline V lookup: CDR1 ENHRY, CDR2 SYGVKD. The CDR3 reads CAIRASGQENTGELFF. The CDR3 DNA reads TGTGCCATCAGAGCTTCAGGACAGGAGAACACCGGGGAGCTGTTTTTT.

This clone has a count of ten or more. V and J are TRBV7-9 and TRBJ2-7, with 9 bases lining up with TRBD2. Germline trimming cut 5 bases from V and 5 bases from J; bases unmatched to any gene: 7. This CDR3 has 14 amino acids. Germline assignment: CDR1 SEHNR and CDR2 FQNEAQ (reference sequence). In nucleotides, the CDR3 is TGTGCCAGCAGCCCCAGCGGGAGGAGCAACGAGCAGTACTTC. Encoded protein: CASSPSGRSNEQYF.